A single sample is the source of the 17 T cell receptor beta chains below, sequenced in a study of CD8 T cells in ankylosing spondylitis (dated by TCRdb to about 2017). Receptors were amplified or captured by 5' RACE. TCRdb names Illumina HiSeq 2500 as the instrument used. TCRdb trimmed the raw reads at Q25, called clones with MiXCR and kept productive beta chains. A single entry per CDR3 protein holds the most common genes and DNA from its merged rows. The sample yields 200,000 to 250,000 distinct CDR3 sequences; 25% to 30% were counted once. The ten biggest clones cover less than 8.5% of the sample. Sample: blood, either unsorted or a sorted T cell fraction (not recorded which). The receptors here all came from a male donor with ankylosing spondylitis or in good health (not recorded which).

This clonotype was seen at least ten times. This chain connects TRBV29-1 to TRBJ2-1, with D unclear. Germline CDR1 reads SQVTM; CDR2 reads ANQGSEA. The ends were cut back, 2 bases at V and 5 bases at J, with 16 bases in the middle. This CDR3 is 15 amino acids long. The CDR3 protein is CSVERVEAKNNEQFF. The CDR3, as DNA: TGCAGCGTTGAACGAGTCGAGGCGAAAAACAATGAGCAGTTCTTC.

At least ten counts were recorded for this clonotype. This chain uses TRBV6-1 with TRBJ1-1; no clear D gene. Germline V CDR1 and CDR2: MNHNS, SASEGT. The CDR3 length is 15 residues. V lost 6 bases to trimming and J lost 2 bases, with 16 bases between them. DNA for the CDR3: TGTGCCAGCAGCTCTTTCGGCAGGACCAACACTGAAGCTTTCTTT. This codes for CASSSFGRTNTEAFF.

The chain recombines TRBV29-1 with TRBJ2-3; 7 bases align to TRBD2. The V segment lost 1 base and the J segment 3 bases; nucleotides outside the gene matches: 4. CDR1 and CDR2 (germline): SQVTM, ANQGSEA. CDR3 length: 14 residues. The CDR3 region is CSVEGRGVTDTQYF. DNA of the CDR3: TGCAGCGTTGAAGGTCGGGGGGTTACAGATACGCAGTATTTT.

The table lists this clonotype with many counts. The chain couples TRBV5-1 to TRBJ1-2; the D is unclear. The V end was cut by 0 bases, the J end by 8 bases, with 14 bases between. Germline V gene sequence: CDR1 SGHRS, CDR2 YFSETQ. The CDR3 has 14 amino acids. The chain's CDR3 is CASSLDPEAGGYTF. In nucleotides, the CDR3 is TGCGCCAGCAGCTTGGACCCAGAGGCCGGGGGCTACACCTTC. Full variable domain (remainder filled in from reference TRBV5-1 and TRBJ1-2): KAGVTQTPRYLIKTRGQQVTLSCSPISGHRSVSWYQQTPGQGLQFLFEYFSETQRNKGNFPGRFSGRQFSNSRSEMNVSTLELGDSALYLCASSLDPEAGGYTFGSGTRLTVV.

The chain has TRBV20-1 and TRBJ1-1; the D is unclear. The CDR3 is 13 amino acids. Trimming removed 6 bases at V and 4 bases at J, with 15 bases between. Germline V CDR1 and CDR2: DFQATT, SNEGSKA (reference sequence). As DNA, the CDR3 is TGCAGTGCGAGGCGGGCTCCGCGCACTGAAGCTTTCTTT. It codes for CSARRAPRTEAFF.

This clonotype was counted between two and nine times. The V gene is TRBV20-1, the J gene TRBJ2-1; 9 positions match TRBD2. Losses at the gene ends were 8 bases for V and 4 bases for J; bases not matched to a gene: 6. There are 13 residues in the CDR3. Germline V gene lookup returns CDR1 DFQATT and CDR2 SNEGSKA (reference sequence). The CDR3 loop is CSCSGRSYNEQFF. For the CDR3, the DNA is TGCAGTTGTAGCGGGAGATCTTACAATGAGCAGTTCTTC.

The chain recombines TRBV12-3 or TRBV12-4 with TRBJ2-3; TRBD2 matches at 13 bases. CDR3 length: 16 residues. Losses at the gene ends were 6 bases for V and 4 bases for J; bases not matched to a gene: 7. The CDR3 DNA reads TGTGCCAGCAGCCCGGGACTAGCGGGACCGGCAGATACGCAGTATTTT. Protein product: CASSPGLAGPADTQYF.

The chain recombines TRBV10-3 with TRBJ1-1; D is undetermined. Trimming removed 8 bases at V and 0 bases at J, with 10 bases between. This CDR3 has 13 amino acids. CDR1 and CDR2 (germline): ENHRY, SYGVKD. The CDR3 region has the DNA TGTGCCATCGGCCAGGCAATGAACACTGAAGCTTTCTTT. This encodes CAIGQAMNTEAFF.

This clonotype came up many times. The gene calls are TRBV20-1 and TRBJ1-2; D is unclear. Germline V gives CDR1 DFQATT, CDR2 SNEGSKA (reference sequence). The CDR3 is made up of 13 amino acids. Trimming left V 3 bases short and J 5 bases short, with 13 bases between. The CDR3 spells CSASRQDLYGYTF. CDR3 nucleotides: TGCAGTGCTAGTCGGCAGGATTTATATGGCTACACCTTC.

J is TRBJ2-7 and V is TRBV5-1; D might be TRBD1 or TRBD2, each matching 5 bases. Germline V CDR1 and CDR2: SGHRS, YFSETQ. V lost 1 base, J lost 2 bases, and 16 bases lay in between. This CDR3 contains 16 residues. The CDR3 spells CASSLTLDGAPYEQYF. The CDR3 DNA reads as TGCGCCAGCAGCTTGACACTAGACGGGGCCCCCTACGAGCAGTACTTC. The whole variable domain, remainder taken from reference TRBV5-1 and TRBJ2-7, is KAGVTQTPRYLIKTRGQQVTLSCSPISGHRSVSWYQQTPGQGLQFLFEYFSETQRNKGNFPGRFSGRQFSNSRSEMNVSTLELGDSALYLCASSLTLDGAPYEQYFGPGTRLTVT.

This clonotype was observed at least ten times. CDR3 residues: CASSPRPREGQGTDTQYF. CDR3 in DNA: TGCGCCAGCAGTCCTCGTCCGCGGGAGGGGCAGGGGACAGATACGCAGTATTTT. The rearrangement uses TRBV5-1 and TRBJ2-3; TRBD2 agrees at 9 bases. CDR3 length equals 18 residues. V lost 5 bases and J lost 3; bases outside the gene matches: 16. In germline, CDR1 is SGHRS, CDR2 YFSETQ.

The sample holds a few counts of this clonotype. The CDR3 DNA follows: TGCAGTGCTCCCCCCGGGACAGGCTACGAGCAGTACTTC. As protein: CSAPPGTGYEQYF. This chain links TRBV20-1 with TRBJ2-7, with 8 bases aligning to TRBD1. CDR3 length: 13 residues. V shed 5 bases, J shed 3 bases, and the junction held 6 bases outside the gene matches. Germline V gene lookup returns CDR1 DFQATT and CDR2 SNEGSKA (reference sequence).

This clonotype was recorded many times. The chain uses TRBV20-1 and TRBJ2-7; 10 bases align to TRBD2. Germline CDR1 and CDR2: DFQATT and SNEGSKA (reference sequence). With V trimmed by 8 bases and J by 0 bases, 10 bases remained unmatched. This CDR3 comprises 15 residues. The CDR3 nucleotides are TGCAGTACGATAGATAGCGGGAGGAGCTCCTACGAGCAGTACTTC. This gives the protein CSTIDSGRSSYEQYF.

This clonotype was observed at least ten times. The CDR3 sequence is CSVGTSGIETQYF. As DNA, the CDR3 is TGCAGCGTTGGGACTAGCGGGATAGAGACCCAGTACTTC. The rearrangement joins TRBV29-1 to TRBJ2-5, with 12 bases matching TRBD2. Looked up from germline, CDR1 is SQVTM and CDR2 is ANQGSEA. Trimming cost V 4 bases and J 4 bases; bases outside gene matches: 1. The CDR3 runs 13 residues.

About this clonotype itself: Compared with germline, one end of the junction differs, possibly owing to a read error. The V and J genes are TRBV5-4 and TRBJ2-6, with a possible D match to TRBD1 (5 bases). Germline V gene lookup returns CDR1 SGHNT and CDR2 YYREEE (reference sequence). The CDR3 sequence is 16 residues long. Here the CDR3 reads CASRFGQPSGAIVLTF. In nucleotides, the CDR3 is TGTGCCAGCAGATTTGGTCAACCTTCTGGGGCCATCGTCCTGACTTTC. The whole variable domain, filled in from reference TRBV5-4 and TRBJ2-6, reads ETGVTQSPTHLIKTRGQQVTLRCSSQSGHNTVSWYQQALGQGPQFIFQYYREEENGRGNFPPRFSGLQFPNYSSELNVNALELDDSALYLCASRFGQPSGAIVLTFGAGSRLTVL.

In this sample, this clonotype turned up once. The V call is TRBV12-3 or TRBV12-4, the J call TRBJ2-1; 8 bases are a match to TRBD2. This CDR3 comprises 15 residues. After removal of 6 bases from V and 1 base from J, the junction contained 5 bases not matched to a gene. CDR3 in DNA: TGTGCCAGCAGCCGGGGGGGAGGGTCCTACAATGAGCAGTTCTTC. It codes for CASSRGGGSYNEQFF.

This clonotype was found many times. CDR3 region: CASTPGRIFSGNTIYF. CDR3 nucleotides: TGTGCCAGCACCCCGGGCCGGATTTTCTCAGGAAACACCATATATTTT. The genes are TRBV12-3 or TRBV12-4 and TRBJ1-3; the D is unclear. There are 16 residues in the CDR3. Between the trimmed V and J ends, which lost 7 bases and 4 bases, there was a span of 20 bases.